Following are 19 T cell receptor beta chains from one sample sequenced in a study of a mutant IDH1 vaccine in newly diagnosed glioma (dated by TCRdb to the early 2020s). Explained via the paper, the time point label denotes: baseline, week 1 (first vaccination visit). Sample treatment or condition, as interpreted from the label and publication: pre-vaccination baseline after standard-of-care therapy. Libraries were made using the immunoSEQ multiplex PCR assay. Imported from immuneACCESS, the table was reduced by TCRdb to in-frame sequences with V and J called. These copies leave out some clones; in studies compared against another copy, an unresolved V gene accounts for under half, and the cause of the remainder is not known. Here the sample has approximately 88,000 clones; about 80% occur a single time. The top ten hold less than 8.5% of the sample. Specimen: PBMCs, collected from a glioma patient treated with radiotherapy, temozolomide or both. These receptor sequences come from a middle-aged man with glioma.

The J gene is TRBJ2-2, the V gene TRBV5-1; 8 bases align to TRBD2. The CDR3 consists of 16 residues. With 1 base clipped from V and 3 bases from J, the junction kept 5 bases outside the gene matches. Germline V gene sequence: CDR1 SGHRS, CDR2 YFSETQ. The CDR3 loop is CASSLNGGAHTGELFF. The CDR3 coding sequence is TGCGCCAGCAGCTTGAACGGGGGGGCCCACACCGGGGAGCTGTTTTTT.

This clone occurred a few times. V and J are TRBV5-1 and TRBJ2-2; 7 bases agree with TRBD1. The CDR3 sequence is 13 residues long. Germline assignment: CDR1 SGHRS and CDR2 YFSETQ. The V and J ends lost 4 bases and 5 bases, in that order; junction bases with no gene match: 2. The CDR3 protein is CASSPQGTGELFF. The CDR3 DNA sequence: TGCGCCAGCAGCCCACAGGGGACCGGGGAGCTGTTTTTT.

The genes are TRBV6-5 and TRBJ1-2, with a tentative D call TRBD1 (5 bases). CDR3 length: 12 residues. Trimming pared 5 bases from V and 7 bases from J, leaving 11 bases between. Germline-derived CDR1 and CDR2 are MNHEY and SVGAGI. Written as DNA, the CDR3 is TGTGCCAGCAGTCACGGACAACGTGGCTACACCTTC. Its protein product is CASSHGQRGYTF.

The chain is built from TRBV5-6 and TRBJ1-5; no clear D gene. V was cut by 2 bases and J by 5 bases, with 14 bases left in between. Germline values: CDR1 SGHDT, CDR2 YYEEEE. The CDR3 runs to 15 residues. This chain's CDR3 is CASSFLGSSDQPQHF. Written as DNA, the CDR3 is TGTGCCAGCAGCTTCTTGGGGTCGAGTGATCAGCCCCAGCATTTT.

The rearrangement joins TRBV7-2 to TRBJ1-2; 8 bases align to TRBD1. Losses at the gene ends were 3 bases for V and 4 bases for J; bases not matched to a gene: 10. CDR1 and CDR2 (germline): SGHTA, FQGNSA. There are 16 residues in the CDR3. Here the CDR3 DNA reads TGTGCCAGCAGCTTGAAAAACGGACAGGGCCGCTATGGCTACACCTTC. Protein product: CASSLKNGQGRYGYTF.

This clone was seen more than once but under ten times. The chain has TRBV4-3 and TRBJ2-7; D is perhaps TRBD1 or TRBD2 (5 bases each). The CDR3 extends over 14 amino acids. Looked up from germline, CDR1 is LGHNA and CDR2 is YSLEER. V was shortened by 1 base and J by 3 bases, with 10 bases between the two germline ends. CDR3 region: CASSQGDRVYEQYF. The DNA for the CDR3 is TGCGCCAGCAGCCAAGGGGACCGAGTCTACGAGCAGTACTTC.

The chain is built from TRBV9 and TRBJ1-2; 7 nucleotides agree with TRBD1. The germline V gene has CDR1 SGDLS and CDR2 YYNGEE. The CDR3 has 16 residues. With 4 bases clipped from V and 4 bases from J, the junction kept 13 bases outside the gene matches. Here the CDR3 reads CASSPSSTGLLYGYTF. CDR3 DNA sequence: TGTGCCAGCAGCCCCAGCTCGACAGGGCTCCTCTATGGCTACACCTTC.

The chain is built from TRBV11-2 and TRBJ1-4; weak D call: TRBD1 (6 bases). CDR1 is SGHAT and CDR2 is FQNNGV in the germline V gene. Trimming cost V 1 base and J 8 bases, with 11 bases left between them. This CDR3 spans 14 amino acids. The CDR3 nucleotides read TGTGCCAGCAGCTTAGGAGGGGGAAGAGAAAAACTGTTTTTT. This sequence encodes CASSLGGGREKLFF. The variable domain in full, with the rest retrieved from reference TRBV11-2 and TRBJ1-4, is EAGVAQSPRYKIIEKRQSVAFWCNPISGHATLYWYQQILGQGPKLLIQFQNNGVVDDSQLPKDRFSAERLKGVDSTLKIQPAKLEDSAVYLCASSLGGGREKLFFGSGTQLSVL.

V and J are TRBV7-2 and TRBJ2-1, with 10 nucleotides matching TRBD2. Germline assignment: CDR1 SGHTA and CDR2 FQGNSA. CDR3 size: 15 residues. V dropped 5 bases and J dropped 10; count of bases not matched to a gene: 11. CDR3: CASSMTSGSRGEQFF. The CDR3 coding sequence is TGTGCCAGCAGCATGACTAGCGGGTCCAGAGGGGAGCAGTTCTTC.

To note about this clone: A read error may account for a junction end that differs from germline. The V call is TRBV5-1, the J call TRBJ1-4; D gene ambiguous. Germline lookup yields CDR1 SGHRS and CDR2 YFSETQ. The CDR3 is 14 amino acids. Here the CDR3 reads CASSLPGMGEKLFF. CDR3 in DNA: TGTGCCAGCAGCTTGCCGGGAATGGGGGAAAAACTGTTTTTT.

The V gene is TRBV28, the J gene TRBJ1-2, with TRBD1 as a possible D gene (5 bases). Germline CDR1 MDHEN, CDR2 SYDVKM. V gave up 5 bases and J gave up 5 bases, with 15 bases separating them. The CDR3 extends over 14 amino acids. CDR3 nucleotide sequence: TGTGCCAGCAGTGCGACCGGGACCGTTTATGGCTACACCTTC. It yields the protein CASSATGTVYGYTF.

The chain has TRBV6-1 and TRBJ2-7; D might be TRBD1 (6 bases). Trimming shortened V by 4 bases and J by 0 bases, and 10 bases separated the two germline ends. The length of the CDR3 is 14 residues. The germline V gene encodes CDR1 MNHNS and CDR2 SASEGT. CDR3 DNA: TGTGCCAGCAGTGTACAGGGTAGCTCCTACGAGCAGTACTTC. Residues: CASSVQGSSYEQYF.

This chain connects TRBV4-3 to TRBJ2-4, with D tentatively TRBD1 (6 bases). Trimming pared 0 bases from V and 1 base from J, leaving 13 bases between. This CDR3 is built from 17 residues. Germline V gives CDR1 LGHNA, CDR2 YSLEER. CDR3 DNA sequence: TGCGCCAGCAGCCAAGAGGGCAGGGGTTGGGCCAAAAACATTCAGTACTTC. The encoded protein is CASSQEGRGWAKNIQYF.

The chain carries TRBV10-1 and TRBJ2-7; D is perhaps TRBD1 (6 bases). Germline V gene data show CDR1 as WNHNN and CDR2 as SYGVQD (reference sequence). The CDR3 length is 13 residues. Trimming stripped 0 bases from V and 9 bases from J, with 12 bases between. The CDR3 nucleotides read TGCGCCAGCAGTGAGTCGGGCAGGGGCTTGCAGTACTTC. The encoded protein is CASSESGRGLQYF.

The chain uses TRBV30 and TRBJ1-2; a possible D gene is TRBD1 (6 bases). Trimming removed 0 bases from V and 9 bases from J, with 8 bases in between. This CDR3 has 11 amino acids. Germline CDR1 is GTSNPN and CDR2 is SVGIG (reference sequence). In nucleotides, the CDR3 is TGTGCCTGGAGTGTAGGGGGAAGCTACACCTTC. It encodes CAWSVGGSYTF.

The V and J genes are TRBV5-8 and TRBJ1-5; TRBD1 agrees at 8 bases. CDR1 SGHTS and CDR2 YDEGEE come from the germline V gene. This CDR3 is 15 amino acids long. V shed 0 bases, J shed 2 bases, and the junction held 1 base outside the gene matches. The CDR3 loop reads CASSLEDRGNQPQHF. CDR3 nucleotides: TGTGCCAGCAGCTTGGAGGACAGGGGCAATCAGCCCCAGCATTTT.

The gene calls are TRBV5-6 and TRBJ1-2; 7 nucleotides match TRBD1. The germline V gene encodes CDR1 SGHDT and CDR2 YYEEEE. Trimming at V came to 3 bases and at J to 2 bases, leaving 10 bases not matched to a gene. This CDR3 comprises 16 residues. The CDR3 here is CASSSGDRAGNYGYTF. The CDR3 nucleotides read TGTGCCAGCAGCTCCGGCGACAGGGCAGGGAACTATGGCTACACCTTC.

This chain links TRBV13 with TRBJ2-1; 12 bases line up with TRBD2. Germline CDR1 and CDR2: PRHDT and FYEKMQ (reference sequence). The length of the CDR3 is 19 residues. V dropped 0 bases and J dropped 6; count of bases not matched to a gene: 12. CDR3 nucleotides: TGTGCCAGCAGCTTAGGTGGACTAGCGGGATCGTCTTGGGGCAATGAGCAGTTCTTC. Its translation: CASSLGGLAGSSWGNEQFF.

This rearrangement joins TRBV19 to TRBJ2-1; no firm D call. Germline loops: CDR1 LNHDA, CDR2 SQIVND (reference sequence). Trimming pared 6 bases from V and 6 bases from J, leaving 12 bases between. The CDR3 length is 13 residues. The CDR3, as DNA: TGTGCCAGTAGCTCCTATGCCGGCAATGAGCAGTTCTTC. Its translation: CASSSYAGNEQFF.